This TCR beta chain came from a study of blood T cell repertoires in COVID-19. Sequencing used immunoSEQ multiplex PCR; TCRdb keeps in-frame clones, though not all of them. The sample records about 250,000 clones, 82% being singletons. This CDR3 region has 14 residues. CDR1 is SGHRS, CDR2 YFSETQ, per germline. V was pared by 3 bases and J by 1 base, with 2 bases of the junction left unmatched. The sequencing input was peripheral blood. The source is an elderly woman with active or convalescent COVID-19. V usage is TRBV5-1 and J usage is TRBJ2-5, with 8 bases fitting TRBD1. CDR3 nucleotide sequence: TGCGCCAGCAGCTGGGGGACAGGCCAAGAGACCCAGTACTTC. This encodes CASSWGTGQETQYF.